The 7 T cell receptor beta chains presented below share a single source sample, sequenced in a study of blood T cells in healthy people across ages. PCR was performed a second time for about 7 to 12 cycles using a sample-barcoded 5' primer and a J-beta primer mix. TCRdb processed the 5' RACE reads anew with MiXCR; each CDR3 protein has one entry. Among 1.5 million to 2 million distinct CDR3 sequences listed, roughly 27% were seen once. The sequencing sample was made of blood. The receptors were sampled from a woman in her thirties in good health.

Worth noting for this clonotype: With a much larger clone just one base away, this may be a read error. This sequence joins TRBV20-1 and TRBJ2-4; 7 positions match TRBD2. The J call may be in error: the DNA end matches TRBJ2-7 better. The CDR3 extends over 14 amino acids. Germline loops: CDR1 DFQATT, CDR2 SNEGSKA (reference sequence). CDR3 protein: CSAREASGPYEQYF. DNA of the CDR3: TGCAGTGCTAGAGAGGCTAGCGGACCCTACGAGCAGTACTTC.

The chain uses TRBV11-2 and TRBJ2-7, with D unresolved. The V gene's germline CDR1 is SGHAT and CDR2 FQNNGV. Between the trimmed V and J ends, which lost 1 base and 0 bases, there was a span of 10 bases. The CDR3 runs to 15 residues. The DNA of the CDR3 is TGTGCCAGCAGCTTAGCTTACCAGAGCTCCTACGAGCAGTACTTC. Protein sequence: CASSLAYQSSYEQYF.

This clonotype has a single count. This sequence joins TRBV5-1 and TRBJ2-7; no reliable D call. V was pared by 0 bases and J by 7 bases, with 11 bases between. The CDR3 loop spans 13 amino acids. Germline-derived CDR1 and CDR2 are SGHRS and YFSETQ. CDR3 amino acids: CASSLEALGEQYF. In DNA form, the CDR3 reads TGCGCCAGCAGCTTGGAGGCCCTGGGAGAGCAGTACTTC.

In this sample, this clonotype turned up many times. The chain joins TRBV29-1 to TRBJ2-6; D might be TRBD2 (6 bases). V was pared by 1 base and J by 0 bases, with 13 bases between. The CDR3 runs to 17 residues. Germline values: CDR1 SQVTM, CDR2 ANQGSEA. The chain's CDR3 is CSVEGKEGISGANVLTF. The CDR3 region has the DNA TGCAGCGTTGAAGGGAAGGAGGGCATCTCTGGGGCCAACGTCCTGACTTTC.

The DNA for the CDR3 is TGCGCCAGCAGCGGGGCCCTAAACACCGGGGAGCTGTTTTTT. Translation gives CASSGALNTGELFF. The chain couples TRBV5-1 to TRBJ2-2; tentative D call: TRBD1 (5 bases). The CDR3 extends over 14 amino acids. Between the trimmed V and J ends, which lost 4 bases and 2 bases, there was a span of 9 bases. Germline V gene data show CDR1 as SGHRS and CDR2 as YFSETQ. The entire variable domain, with the rest obtained from reference TRBV5-1 and TRBJ2-2, is as follows: KAGVTQTPRYLIKTRGQQVTLSCSPISGHRSVSWYQQTPGQGLQFLFEYFSETQRNKGNFPGRFSGRQFSNSRSEMNVSTLELGDSALYLCASSGALNTGELFFGEGSRLTVL.

The chain recombines TRBV5-5 with TRBJ2-2, with 12 bases lining up with TRBD2. The CDR3 sequence is 21 residues long. CDR1 and CDR2 from the germline V gene are SGHKS and YYEKEE (reference sequence). The V and J ends lost 3 bases and 7 bases, in that order; junction bases with no gene match: 22. In DNA form, the CDR3 reads TGTGCCAGCAGCTACGCGCAGGTCCTCCCGACTAGCGGGAGAGGCGACGGGGAGCTGTTTTTT. This encodes CASSYAQVLPTSGRGDGELFF.

The chain has TRBV12-3 or TRBV12-4 and TRBJ2-7; possibly TRBD1 or TRBD2 for D (5 bases each). This CDR3 contains 14 residues. Between the trimmed V and J ends, which lost 6 bases and 6 bases, there was a span of 18 bases. As DNA, the CDR3 is TGTGCCAGCAGCCGGGCATCCGCGAGGGGCGAGCAGTACTTC. Protein product: CASSRASARGEQYF.